A single sample is the source of the 3 T cell receptor beta chains below, sequenced in a study of identical twins. MiXCR was run by TCRdb on the 5' RACE reads, yielding one entry per CDR3 protein. The table has a few hundred thousand distinct CDR3 sequences, 9.5% to 10% seen once. The same sample was also used in a study of yellow fever vaccine responses in identical twins.

Material for sequencing was PBMCs. These receptors all stem from a woman aged 18-35 years in good health.

In the case of this clonotype: A read error may account for a junction end that differs from germline. V and J are TRBV11-1 and TRBJ2-7, with 10 bases matching TRBD2. This CDR3 has 15 amino acids. Germline CDR1 reads SGHAT; CDR2 reads FQDESV (reference sequence). The CDR3 loop is CASSSGLASSYEQHF. The CDR3 region has the DNA TGTGCCAGCAGCTCGGGACTAGCGTCGTCCTACGAGCAGCACTTC.

Many counts were recorded for this clonotype. The rearrangement links TRBV6-2 or TRBV6-3 to TRBJ2-3, with a weak D call TRBD2 (5 bases). There are 16 residues in the CDR3. Per germline, CDR1 MNHEY and CDR2 SVGEGT. V was cut by 4 bases and J by 2 bases, with 16 bases left in between. The CDR3 nucleotides are TGTGCCAGCAGTTCCGGCCCGGGATGGAACACAGATACGCAGTATTTT. Its translation: CASSSGPGWNTDTQYF.

This clonotype was recorded a few times. The rearrangement links TRBV29-1 to TRBJ2-3; the D call may be TRBD1 or TRBD2 (5 bases each). The ends were cut back, 6 bases at V and 5 bases at J, with 15 bases in the middle. Germline values: CDR1 SQVTM, CDR2 ANQGSEA. The CDR3 consists of 13 residues. CDR3 coding DNA: TGCAGCGTCCGGGACCGCAGTAAAGATACGCAGTATTTT. This encodes CSVRDRSKDTQYF.